Sequencing of this TCR beta chain was carried out in a study of shared clonotypes between healthy human individuals. Study results and caveats: A small donor pool kept down the genetic and exposure-history diversity that was represented.

Among the donors, all were Caucasian adults who lived in Nashville, Tennessee. With respect to this clone: The target antigen is unknown.

The germline V gene encodes CDR1 SGHVS and CDR2 FNYEAQ. The CDR3 runs 15 residues. V lost 3 bases and J 4 bases, leaving 16 bases between the germline ends. Amplification in unsorted PBMC replicate PCRs started from 250 to 350 ng DNA, which equals about 33,000 T cell genomes. Clones were read by immunoSEQ multiplex PCR, and TCRdb kept only the in-frame ones, dropping some. The sample has some 480,000 clones, less than 80% seen once. This clonotype was sampled from a woman aged 40 to 50 in good health. Some clones in this sample may be carry-over from other donors' samples. The specimen sequenced was PBMCs. V usage is TRBV7-6 and J usage is TRBJ2-7, with a weak D call TRBD1 (6 bases). In DNA form, the CDR3 reads TGTGCCAGCAGCTTGGCCGGGACAAGTCCGTACGAGCAGTACTTC. This sequence encodes CASSLAGTSPYEQYF.